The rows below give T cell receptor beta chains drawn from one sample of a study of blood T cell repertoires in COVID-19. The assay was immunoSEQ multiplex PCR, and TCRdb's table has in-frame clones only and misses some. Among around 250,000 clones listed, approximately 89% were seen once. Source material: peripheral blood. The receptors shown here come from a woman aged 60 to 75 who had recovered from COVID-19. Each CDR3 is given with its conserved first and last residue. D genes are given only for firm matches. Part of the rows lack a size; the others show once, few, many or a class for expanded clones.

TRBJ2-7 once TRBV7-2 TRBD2 TGTGCCAGCGGACTAGCCCTAGACTCCTACGAGCAGTACTTC CASGLALDSYEQYF
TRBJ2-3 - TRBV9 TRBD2 TGTGCCAGCAGCACCCGACTAGCGGGAACAGATACGCAGTATTTT CASSTRLAGTDTQYF
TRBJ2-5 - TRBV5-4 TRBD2 TGTGCCAGCAGCGGGACCCGACTAGCGGGGGCCGCCCAGTACTTC CASSGTRLAGAAQYF
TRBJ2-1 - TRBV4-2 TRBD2 TGTGCCAGCAGCCAAGTAGGGACTAGCGGGGCCGCTCGGCAGTTCTTC CASSQVGTSGAARQFF
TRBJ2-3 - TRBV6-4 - TGTGCCAGCAGTGTTCTAGCGAGCACAGATACGCAGTATTTT CASSVLASTDTQYF
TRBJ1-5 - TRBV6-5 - TGTGCCAGCAGCACAGGGTCCTACAATCAGCCCCAGCATTTT CASSTGSYNQPQHF
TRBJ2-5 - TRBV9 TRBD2 TGTGCCAGCAGCGTCGATCCGGGACTAGCAAGGGAGACCCAGTACTTC CASSVDPGLARETQYF
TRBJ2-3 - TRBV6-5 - TGTGCCAGCAGCAACTCTAATACGCAGTATTTT CASSNSNTQYF
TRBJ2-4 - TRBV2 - TGTGCCAGCAGTGAAGCGGATGGAGTAAGGTACTTC CASSEADGVRYF
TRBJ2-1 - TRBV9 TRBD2 TGTGCCAGCAGCGTAGACTCTAGCGGCTCCTACAATGAGCAGTTCTTC CASSVDSSGSYNEQFF
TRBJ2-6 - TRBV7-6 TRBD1 TGTGCCAGCAGCATTGGACAGGGCCCCTCTGGGGCCAACGTCCTGACTTTC CASSIGQGPSGANVLTF
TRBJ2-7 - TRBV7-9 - TGTGCCAGCAGCTGGGGGCAGGGCGCCTACGAGCAGTACTTC CASSWGQGAYEQYF
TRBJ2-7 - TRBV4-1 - TGCGCCAGCAGCCAAGATGTCGCAGGGTCAGCCGGAAGGTACTTC CASSQDVAGSAGRYF
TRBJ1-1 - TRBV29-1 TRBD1 TGCAGCGTCCCAGGGGGCGGTTGGACTGAAGCTTTCTTT CSVPGGGWTEAFF
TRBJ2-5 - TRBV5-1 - TGCGCCAGCAGCTTGCAGGGGAAGGAAGAGACCCAGTACTTC CASSLQGKEETQYF
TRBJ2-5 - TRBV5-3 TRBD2 TGTGCCAGAAGCGGGGAGCGGGGGCTACAAGAGACCCAGTACTTC CARSGERGLQETQYF
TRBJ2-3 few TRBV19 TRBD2 TGTGCCAGTAGTATAGCCGGGAGGGTAGATACGCAGTATTTT CASSIAGRVDTQYF
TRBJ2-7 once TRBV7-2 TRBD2 TGTGCCAGCAGGCAAAGCCTAGCGGGGGCGTACGAGCAGTACTTC CASRQSLAGAYEQYF
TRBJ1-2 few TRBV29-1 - TGCAGCGTTGCCTCGGGGCCGGGAGGTGGCTACACCTTC CSVASGPGGGYTF
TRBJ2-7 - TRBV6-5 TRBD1 TGTGCCAGCAGTTACTCTGGGGACAGCTCCTACGAGCAGTACTTC CASSYSGDSSYEQYF
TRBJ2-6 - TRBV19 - TGTGCCGCAGGGATGGCTGGGGCCAACGTCCTGACTTTC CAAGMAGANVLTF
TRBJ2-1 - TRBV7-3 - TGTGCCAGCAGCTTAGATCTGGGGAGGTCCTACAATGAGCAGTTCTTC CASSLDLGRSYNEQFF
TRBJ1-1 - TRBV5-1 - TGCGCCAGCAGCTTACACAGGGCCACTGAAGCTTTCTTT CASSLHRATEAFF
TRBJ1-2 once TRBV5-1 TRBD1 TGCGCCAGCAGCCTGGACACAGGGGGCTACTATGGCTACACCTTC CASSLDTGGYYGYTF
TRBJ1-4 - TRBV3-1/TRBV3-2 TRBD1 TGTGCCAGCAGCCAAGAAGGGGGACAGTTTTATGAAAAACTGTTTTTT CASSQEGGQFYEKLFF
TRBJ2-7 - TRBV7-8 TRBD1 TGTGCCAGCAGCACACCACGAAGACAGGGGACCTACGAGCAGTACTTC CASSTPRRQGTYEQYF
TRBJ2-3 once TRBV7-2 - TGTGCCAGCAGCCCTGGGGCGGTGGGCCCGCAGTATTTT CASSPGAVGPQYF
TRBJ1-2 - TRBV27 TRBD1 TGTGCCAGCAGAAACTCGGGACAGGGGGCGGGGGGCTACACCTTC CASRNSGQGAGGYTF
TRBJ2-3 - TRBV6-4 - TGTGCCAGCAGTGAAAACAGTAACACAGATACGCAGTATTTT CASSENSNTDTQYF
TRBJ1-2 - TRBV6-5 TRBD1 TGTGCCAGCAGTCAGGGGGGAGGACGCGGCTACACCTTC CASSQGGGRGYTF
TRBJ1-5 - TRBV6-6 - TGTGCCAGCAATCCTACCAATCAGCCCCAGCATTTT CASNPTNQPQHF